This T cell receptor (beta chain) was recovered during a study of shared clonotypes between healthy human individuals. Sequenced by immunoSEQ multiplex PCR; TCRdb stores in-frame clones only, minus some. Of about 2.4 million clones listed, roughly 93% are singletons. Donors, healthy HIV-negative adults, lacked recent acute infections or vaccinations. Researchers partitioned CD4+ cells into CD45RA+ naive and CD45RA-negative memory subsets. The study, taken as a whole, reports: Among donors, sharing of clonotypes was expected to be affected by sequencing depth. All-four-donor shared clonotypes had higher generation probabilities than non-shared clonotypes did.

The V end was cut by 0 bases, the J end by 6 bases, with 9 bases between. Per the germline V gene, CDR1 is MNHNS and CDR2 is SASEGT. The length of the CDR3 is 14 residues. Worth noting for this clone: Its specificity is unknown.

The specimen sequenced was naive CD4+ T cells from PBMCs. Subset of the sample: CD45RA+ positively selected. This TCR was recovered from a man between 18 and 29 years old in good health. Some clones in this sample may be carry-over from other donors' samples. This sequence joins TRBV6-1 and TRBJ1-5; the D gene is possibly TRBD1 (5 bases). CDR3 loop: CASSEAHGGQPQHF. CDR3 nucleotides: TGTGCCAGCAGTGAAGCCCATGGGGGTCAGCCCCAGCATTTT.